This T cell receptor beta chain stems from a study of post-analysis software for immune sequencing data. The wider study: Both relapsing-remitting and secondary progressive multiple sclerosis featured among the disease courses, as did progressive-relapsing multiple sclerosis. General study findings and limits: The study found significantly lower normalized Chao1 diversity in multiple sclerosis patients than in controls. Five or six TRBV segments appeared more often in patients than in controls, and TRBV5-6, TRBV5-1 and TRBV20-1 were among these.

In germline, CDR1 is SGHNT, CDR2 YENEEA. The CDR3 is made up of 15 amino acids. V gave up 5 bases and J gave up 6 bases; unmatched junction bases: 6. Researchers reported that TCR beta cDNA libraries carried unique molecular identifiers. TCRdb independently ran MiXCR on the PCR reads; one entry per CDR3 protein. The sample lists about 200,000 distinct CDR3 sequences; over 25% were seen once. The table lists this clonotype with a few counts. Its antigen is unidentified. V gene TRBV11-3 combines with J gene TRBJ2-1, with 11 bases aligning to TRBD2. The origin of this receptor is a girl between 2 and 17 years old with multiple sclerosis. The sequenced material came from blood. The CDR3 DNA reads as TGTGCCAGCAGCCCCCCTAGCGGGGGGCTCAATGAGCAGTTCTTC. Translating it yields CASSPPSGGLNEQFF. Supplemented by reference TRBV11-3 and TRBJ2-1, the full variable domain reads EAGVVQSPRYKIIEKKQPVAFWCNPISGHNTLYWYLQNLGQGPELLIRYENEEAVDDSQLPKDRFSAERLKGVDSTLKIQPAELGDSAVYLCASSPPSGGLNEQFFGPGTRLTVL.